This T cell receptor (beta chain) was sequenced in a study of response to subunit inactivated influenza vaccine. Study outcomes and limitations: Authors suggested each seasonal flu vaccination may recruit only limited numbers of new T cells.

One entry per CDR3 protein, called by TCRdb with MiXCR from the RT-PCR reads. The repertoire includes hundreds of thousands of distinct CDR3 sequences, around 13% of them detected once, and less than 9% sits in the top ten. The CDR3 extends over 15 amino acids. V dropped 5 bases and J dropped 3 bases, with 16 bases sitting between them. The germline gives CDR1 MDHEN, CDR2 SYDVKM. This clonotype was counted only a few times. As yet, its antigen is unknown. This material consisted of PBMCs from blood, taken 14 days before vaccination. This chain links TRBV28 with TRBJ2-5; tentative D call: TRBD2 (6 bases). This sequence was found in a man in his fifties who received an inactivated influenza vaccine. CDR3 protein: CASSLMPSGEETQYF. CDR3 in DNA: TGTGCCAGCAGTCTCATGCCTTCGGGGGAAGAGACCCAGTACTTC.